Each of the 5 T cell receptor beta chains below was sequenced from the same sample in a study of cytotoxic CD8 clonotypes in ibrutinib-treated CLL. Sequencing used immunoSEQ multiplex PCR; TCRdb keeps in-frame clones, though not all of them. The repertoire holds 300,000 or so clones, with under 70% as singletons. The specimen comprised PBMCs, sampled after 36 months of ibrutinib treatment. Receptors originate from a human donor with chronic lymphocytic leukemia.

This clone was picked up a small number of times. The CDR3 loop reads CASSPGQGNQPQHF. The CDR3, as DNA: TGCGCCAGCAGCCCGGGACAGGGTAATCAGCCCCAGCATTTT. The genes are TRBV5-1 and TRBJ1-5; 9 bases fit TRBD1. The CDR3 spans 14 residues. Germline CDR1 reads SGHRS; CDR2 reads YFSETQ. The V segment lost 4 bases and the J segment 4 bases; nucleotides outside the gene matches: 3.

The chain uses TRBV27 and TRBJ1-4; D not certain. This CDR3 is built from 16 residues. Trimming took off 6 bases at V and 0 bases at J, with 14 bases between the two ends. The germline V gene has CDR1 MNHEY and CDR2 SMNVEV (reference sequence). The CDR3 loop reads CASRSVGRATNEKLFF. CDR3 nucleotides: TGTGCCAGCAGATCGGTGGGGAGAGCAACTAATGAAAAACTGTTTTTT.

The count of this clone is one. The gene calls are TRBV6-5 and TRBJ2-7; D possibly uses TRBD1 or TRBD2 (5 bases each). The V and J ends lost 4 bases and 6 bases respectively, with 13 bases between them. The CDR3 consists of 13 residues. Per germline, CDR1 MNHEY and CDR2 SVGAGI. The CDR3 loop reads CASSFRGRAEQYF. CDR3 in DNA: TGTGCCAGCAGTTTCCGGGGCCGCGCCGAGCAGTACTTC.

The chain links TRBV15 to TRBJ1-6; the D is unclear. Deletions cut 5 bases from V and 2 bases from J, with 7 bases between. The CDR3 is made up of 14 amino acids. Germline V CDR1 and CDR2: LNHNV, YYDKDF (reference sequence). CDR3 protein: CATSLFPYNSPLHF. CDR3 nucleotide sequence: TGTGCCACCAGCCTATTCCCCTATAATTCACCCCTCCACTTT.

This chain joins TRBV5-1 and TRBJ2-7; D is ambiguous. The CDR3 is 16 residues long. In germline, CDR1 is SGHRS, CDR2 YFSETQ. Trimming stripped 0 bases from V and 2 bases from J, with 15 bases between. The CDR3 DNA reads TGCGCCAGCAGCTTGGACACCTACCCAACAGCCTACGAGCAGTACTTC. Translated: CASSLDTYPTAYEQYF.